Below are 9 T cell receptor beta chains sequenced from a single sample in a study of T cell changes during pregnancy in multiple sclerosis (dated by TCRdb to between 2017 and 2020). The library was generated by the immunoSEQ multiplex PCR assay. The clones in this table, taken by TCRdb from immuneACCESS, are in-frame only. Not every clone is retained; where verified, under half of the shortfall comes from an unresolved V gene, and the cause of the rest is unknown. For this sample there are approximately 46,000 clones; about 90% appear just once. The top ten constitute about 5.1% of the sample. The material sequenced was peripheral blood, taken after pregnancy. The source is a female donor in good health, enrolled as a control in a pregnancy study.

The rearrangement links TRBV5-1 to TRBJ2-3; a possible D gene is TRBD1 (5 bases). Germline CDR1 is SGHRS and CDR2 is YFSETQ. CDR3 size: 14 residues. V lost 2 bases and J lost 1, with 8 bases in between. The CDR3 spells CASSLQVGTDTQYF. The CDR3 DNA follows: TGCGCCAGCAGCTTACAGGTGGGCACAGATACGCAGTATTTT.

The chain has TRBV7-2 and TRBJ2-1; possibly TRBD1 for D (6 bases). The CDR3 spans 14 residues. Between the trimmed V and J ends, which lost 5 bases and 3 bases, there was a span of 11 bases. The V gene's germline CDR1 is SGHTA and CDR2 FQGNSA. CDR3: CASSTWTVYNEQFF. Written as DNA, the CDR3 is TGTGCCAGCAGCACGTGGACAGTCTACAATGAGCAGTTCTTC.

V and J are TRBV9 and TRBJ2-3; D possibly corresponds to TRBD2 (5 bases). There are 15 residues in the CDR3. Trimming pared 3 bases from V and 2 bases from J, leaving 13 bases between. Germline V gene lookup returns CDR1 SGDLS and CDR2 YYNGEE. This chain's CDR3 is CASSERPYSTDTQYF. As DNA, the CDR3 is TGTGCCAGCAGCGAGCGGCCCTATTCCACAGATACGCAGTATTTT. Looking up the rest from reference TRBV9 and TRBJ2-3 gives the full variable domain: DSGVTQTPKHLITATGQRVTLRCSPRSGDLSVYWYQQSLDQGLQFLIQYYNGEERAKGNILERFSAQQFPDLHSELNLSSLELGDSALYFCASSERPYSTDTQYFGPGTRLTVL.

This clone appeared once. The chain carries TRBV5-6 and TRBJ2-7; TRBD1 matches 9 bases. In germline, CDR1 is SGHDT, CDR2 YYEEEE. The CDR3 has 15 amino acids. V lost 4 bases to trimming and J lost 0 bases; unmatched junction nucleotides: 5. The chain's CDR3 is CASSRDRGVSYEQYF. The CDR3 DNA reads TGTGCCAGCAGCCGAGACAGGGGGGTCTCCTACGAGCAGTACTTC.

CDR3 coding DNA: TGTGCCAGCAGCCGGAAGGGAGCGGTGGCGAGCTCCTACGAGCAGTACTTC. Amino acid sequence: CASSRKGAVASSYEQYF. V usage is TRBV5-4 and J usage is TRBJ2-7; weak D call: TRBD2 (5 bases). Trimming took off 4 bases at V and 0 bases at J, with 20 bases between the two ends. The CDR3 extends over 17 amino acids. Per germline, CDR1 SGHNT and CDR2 YYREEE (reference sequence).

The chain has TRBV10-3 and TRBJ1-5; TRBD1 aligns across 7 bases. This CDR3 comprises 15 residues. Germline V gene sequence: CDR1 ENHRY, CDR2 SYGVKD. V shed 6 bases and J 1 base; nucleotides not matched to a gene: 6. DNA for the CDR3: TGTGCCATCAGCGGTGACAGGGTGAGCAATCAGCCCCAGCATTTT. Translating it yields CAISGDRVSNQPQHF.

V and J are TRBV27 and TRBJ1-1; 9 bases agree with TRBD1. Germline CDR1 and CDR2: MNHEY and SMNVEV (reference sequence). This CDR3 spans 14 amino acids. J was trimmed by 5 bases and V by 4 bases; bases with no gene match: 5. This CDR3 reads CASSSTGGRTEAFF. The CDR3, as DNA: TGTGCCAGCAGTTCTACAGGGGGCCGTACTGAAGCTTTCTTT.

The V and J genes are TRBV7-9 and TRBJ2-1; 11 nucleotides line up with TRBD2. V trimming: 4 bases; J trimming: 4 bases; junction bases outside the gene matches: 3. This CDR3 region has 15 residues. Germline-derived CDR1 and CDR2 are SEHNR and FQNEAQ (reference sequence). In DNA, the CDR3 is TGTGCCAGCAGCTCCGGGACTAGCGGTTACAATGAGCAGTTCTTC. This sequence encodes CASSSGTSGYNEQFF.

CDR3 nucleotides: TGTGCCACCAGCAGGGGTGACAGGGTCTACGAGCAGTACTTC. The encoded protein is CATSRGDRVYEQYF. This chain joins TRBV15 and TRBJ2-7; 7 bases are a match to TRBD1. This CDR3 region has 14 residues. V lost 3 bases and J lost 3; bases outside the gene matches: 5. CDR1 and CDR2 from the germline V gene are LNHNV and YYDKDF (reference sequence).